This entry lists 27 T cell receptor beta chains sequenced from one sample in a study of T cells in localized non-small cell lung cancer (dated by TCRdb to about 2020). Library preparation used the immunoSEQ multiplex PCR assay. The source is immuneACCESS, and TCRdb retained only in-frame sequences with V and J called. Part of the clones is not carried over; for the studies checked, unresolved V genes explain less than half of this, and the remainder is unexplained. The sample contains 50,000 to 55,000 clones, approximately 86% of them found a single time. The top ten clonotypes cover about 16% of the sample. Sequencing was performed on PBMCs, taken before any cancer treatment. These receptors originate from a female donor with stage II lung adenocarcinoma.

This clone has just one count. The chain couples TRBV7-6 to TRBJ2-1; 9 nucleotides align to TRBD1. Germline V gene lookup returns CDR1 SGHVS and CDR2 FNYEAQ. V lost 5 bases, J lost 5 bases, and 7 bases stayed unmatched. The CDR3 is 15 amino acids. The CDR3 region has the DNA TGTGCCAGCAGCCCCGGGACAGGGTCTCACAATGAGCAGTTCTTC. This translates into CASSPGTGSHNEQFF.

V and J are TRBV7-2 and TRBJ2-5; 12 nucleotides agree with TRBD2. CDR1 and CDR2 from the germline V gene are SGHTA and FQGNSA. V shed 5 bases and J 5 bases; nucleotides not matched to a gene: 9. This CDR3 region has 16 residues. The CDR3 is CASSDLAGGPGETQYF. The CDR3 DNA reads TGTGCCAGCAGCGATCTAGCGGGGGGGCCGGGGGAGACCCAGTACTTC.

The chain links TRBV7-2 to TRBJ1-2; D unclear. V was clipped by 5 bases and J by 1 base, with 5 bases between them. The CDR3 runs 12 residues. CDR1 and CDR2 from the germline V gene are SGHTA and FQGNSA. CDR3 loop: CASSRSNYGYTF. DNA of the CDR3: TGTGCCAGCAGCAGAAGTAACTATGGCTACACCTTC.

A single count supports this clone. The CDR3 here is CASSIGGQVIGYTEAFF. The DNA of the CDR3 is TGTGCCAGTAGTATAGGTGGACAGGTTATCGGTTACACTGAAGCTTTCTTT. This rearrangement joins TRBV19 to TRBJ1-1, with 7 bases matching TRBD1. This CDR3 region has 17 residues. V trimming: 1 base; J trimming: 3 bases; junction bases outside the gene matches: 11. Germline V gene lookup returns CDR1 LNHDA and CDR2 SQIVND (reference sequence).

This clone is a singleton in its sample. The J gene is TRBJ1-2, the V gene TRBV19; 10 bases match TRBD1. From germline, CDR1 is LNHDA and CDR2 SQIVND (reference sequence). With V trimmed by 4 bases and J by 8 bases, 7 bases remained unmatched. The CDR3 contains 14 residues. The CDR3 DNA reads as TGTGCCAGTAGTACCTCCGGGACAGGGGCCGGCTACACCTTC. Translating gives CASSTSGTGAGYTF.

V is TRBV5-1 and J is TRBJ2-5; D is unresolved. Germline CDR1 reads SGHRS; CDR2 reads YFSETQ. This CDR3 comprises 13 residues. V was pared by 4 bases and J by 2 bases, with 9 bases between. The CDR3 reads CASSPSRQETQYF. The DNA of the CDR3 is TGCGCCAGCAGCCCGAGCCGTCAAGAGACCCAGTACTTC.

The chain is built from TRBV4-1 and TRBJ1-5; a weak D match, TRBD1 (6 bases). This CDR3 contains 17 residues. V gave up 1 base and J gave up 3 bases, with 16 bases separating them. Germline lookup yields CDR1 MGHRA and CDR2 YSYEKL. The DNA for the CDR3 is TGCGCCAGCAGCCAAGGGGGAGGGGGGCGGCCCAATCAGCCCCAGCATTTT. Translated, it gives CASSQGGGGRPNQPQHF.

CDR3 loop: CASSLGSGISEAFF. Written as DNA, the CDR3 is TGTGCCAGCAGCTTAGGGTCCGGGATATCTGAAGCTTTCTTT. This chain uses TRBV7-9 with TRBJ1-1; D not resolved. In germline, CDR1 is SEHNR, CDR2 FQNEAQ (reference sequence). Trimming stripped 1 base from V and 6 bases from J, with 12 bases between. CDR3 length: 14 residues.

By its share, this clone is medium-sized. This chain links TRBV4-1 with TRBJ2-5, with 8 positions matching TRBD2. Trimming at V came to 4 bases and at J to 3 bases, leaving 4 bases not matched to a gene. Per the germline V gene, CDR1 is MGHRA and CDR2 is YSYEKL. This CDR3 spans 14 amino acids. In DNA form, the CDR3 reads TGCGCCAGCAGCCCACGGCGGGGGGAAGAGACCCAGTACTTC. Translated: CASSPRRGEETQYF.

The chain joins TRBV7-6 to TRBJ2-1; 8 bases line up with TRBD2. V gave up 5 bases and J gave up 0 bases; unmatched junction bases: 6. Germline loops: CDR1 SGHVS, CDR2 FNYEAQ. The CDR3 runs to 16 residues. The CDR3 spells CASSRGGGSSYNEQFF. In DNA, the CDR3 is TGTGCCAGCAGCCGGGGGGGCGGGAGCTCCTACAATGAGCAGTTCTTC.

This clone was seen ten or more times. The genes are TRBV27 and TRBJ1-2; TRBD1 matches at 9 bases. The length of the CDR3 is 15 residues. V gave up 5 bases and J gave up 6 bases; unmatched junction bases: 10. CDR1 MNHEY and CDR2 SMNVEV come from the germline V gene (reference sequence). CDR3 protein: CASSLWGQGSDGYTF. The CDR3 DNA sequence: TGTGCCAGCAGTCTCTGGGGACAGGGTTCGGATGGCTACACCTTC.

The chain joins TRBV11-2 to TRBJ2-3; possibly TRBD1 for D (6 bases). Trimming removed 1 base from V and 2 bases from J, with 16 bases in between. Germline CDR1 is SGHAT and CDR2 is FQNNGV. This CDR3 has 17 residues. Here the CDR3 reads CASSLGQAKDITDTQYF. Written as DNA, the CDR3 is TGTGCCAGCAGCTTAGGACAGGCCAAAGATATCACAGATACGCAGTATTTT.

The chain links TRBV5-1 to TRBJ2-7; D may match TRBD1 or TRBD2 (5 bases each). CDR1 and CDR2 (germline): SGHRS, YFSETQ. The CDR3 length is 13 residues. The germline V and J ends were trimmed by 2 bases and 5 bases, with 11 bases remaining between them. CDR3 in amino acids: CASSFPGRNEQYF. For the CDR3, the DNA is TGCGCCAGCAGCTTTCCGGGGCGGAACGAGCAGTACTTC.

The V gene is TRBV10-3, the J gene TRBJ2-3, with D perhaps assigned TRBD1 or TRBD2 (7 bases each). Germline V lookup: CDR1 ENHRY, CDR2 SYGVKD. The length of the CDR3 is 17 residues. The V end lost 3 bases, the J end lost 2 bases, and 18 bases lay between the germline ends. Here the CDR3 DNA reads TGTGCCATCAGTGACGGGAGGAGGGGGCGGTACACAGATACGCAGTATTTT. It is translated as CAISDGRRGRYTDTQYF.

The table lists this clone with a few counts. This chain connects TRBV7-3 to TRBJ2-7, with 10 bases identical to TRBD2. Germline V lookup: CDR1 SGHTA, CDR2 FQGTGA. The J segment lost 3 bases and the V segment lost 5 bases, leaving 7 bases of the junction unmatched. The CDR3 is made up of 15 amino acids. DNA of the CDR3: TGTGCCAGCAGCCCTAGCGGGGGACCCCTCTACGAGCAGTACTTC. Translated, it gives CASSPSGGPLYEQYF.

J is TRBJ1-1 and V is TRBV27, with 9 positions matching TRBD1. The CDR3 covers 15 residues. V lost 4 bases to trimming and J lost 1 base; unmatched junction nucleotides: 4. Per the germline V gene, CDR1 is MNHEY and CDR2 is SMNVEV (reference sequence). The CDR3 loop is CASSSLQGANTEAFF. The DNA of the CDR3 is TGTGCCAGCAGTTCACTACAGGGGGCGAACACTGAAGCTTTCTTT.

This clone was found a few times. V usage is TRBV4-2 and J usage is TRBJ2-1, with 7 bases lining up with TRBD2. Germline CDR1 reads LGHNA; CDR2 reads YNFKEQ. V lost 0 bases and J lost 4; bases outside the gene matches: 6. CDR3 length: 16 amino acids. The CDR3 DNA reads TGTGCCAGCAGCCAAGATCTGGGGGGGGGTTACAATGAGCAGTTCTTC. Residues: CASSQDLGGGYNEQFF.

As for this clone: This may arise from a read error, as a much more abundant clone is one base away. Other DNA sequences within the sample encode an identical CDR3. The rearrangement uses TRBV27 and TRBJ1-2; tentatively, D is TRBD1 (5 bases). Trimming shortened V by 6 bases and J by 5 bases, and 13 bases separated the two germline ends. CDR1 and CDR2 (germline): MNHEY, SMNVEV (reference sequence). The CDR3 covers 13 residues. The CDR3 is CASRPGTGYGYTF. In nucleotides, the CDR3 is TGTGCCAGCAGACCCGGGACGGGGTATGGCTACACCTTC.

V is TRBV5-8 and J is TRBJ2-5; perhaps TRBD1 as D (6 bases). In germline, CDR1 is SGHTS, CDR2 YDEGEE. V lost 2 bases and J 5 bases, leaving 10 bases between the germline ends. This CDR3 contains 13 residues. The CDR3 nucleotides are TGTGCCAGCAGCTTTACAGGGACGGAGACCCAGTACTTC. Encoded protein: CASSFTGTETQYF. Full variable domain (outside the CDR3, taken from reference TRBV5-8 and TRBJ2-5): EAGVTQSPTHLIKTRGQQATLRCSPISGHTSVYWYQQALGLGLQFLLWYDEGEERNRGNFPPRFSGRQFPNYSSELNVNALELEDSALYLCASSFTGTETQYFGPGTRLLVL.

The chain has TRBV27 and TRBJ1-2, with 7 positions matching TRBD1. The CDR3 has 15 residues. Germline-derived CDR1 and CDR2 are MNHEY and SMNVEV (reference sequence). Trimming at V came to 5 bases and at J to 4 bases, leaving 10 bases not matched to a gene. The CDR3 protein is CASSRQGGDSYGYTF. In nucleotides, the CDR3 is TGTGCCAGCAGTCGTCAAGGGGGGGACAGCTATGGCTACACCTTC.

This clone was found once. The chain joins TRBV7-9 to TRBJ2-1, with 10 nucleotides matching TRBD2. Losses at the gene ends were 3 bases for V and 8 bases for J; bases not matched to a gene: 10. Germline lookup yields CDR1 SEHNR and CDR2 FQNEAQ (reference sequence). The CDR3 contains 16 residues. The CDR3 region is CASSFPEGTSADEQFF. The CDR3 DNA is TGTGCCAGCAGCTTCCCCGAAGGGACTAGCGCAGATGAGCAGTTCTTC.

J is TRBJ2-3 and V is TRBV11-2; 7 nucleotides match TRBD2. Looked up from germline, CDR1 is SGHAT and CDR2 is FQNNGV. The CDR3 is 15 residues long. V was clipped by 6 bases and J by 0 bases; unmatched bases: 6. Written as DNA, the CDR3 is TGTGCCAGCAGTAGACTAGCCGAAAGCACAGATACGCAGTATTTT. Encoded protein: CASSRLAESTDTQYF.

The chain employs TRBV27 and TRBJ2-1, with TRBD1 matching 8 bases. There are 12 residues in the CDR3. J gave up 4 bases and V 10 bases, and 3 bases lay outside the gene matches. Germline values: CDR1 MNHEY, CDR2 SMNVEV (reference sequence). The CDR3 sequence: CATRTGYNEQFF. The CDR3, as DNA: TGTGCCACCCGGACAGGGTACAATGAGCAGTTCTTC.

This chain uses TRBV27 with TRBJ2-5; D call uncertain. The V end was cut by 3 bases, the J end by 2 bases, with 10 bases between. This CDR3 contains 14 residues. The germline V gene encodes CDR1 MNHEY and CDR2 SMNVEV (reference sequence). In DNA, the CDR3 is TGTGCCAGCAGTTTCTTAACCTCACAAGAGACCCAGTACTTC. This sequence encodes CASSFLTSQETQYF.

A note on this clone: An end of the junction does not agree with germline; a read error may underlie this. This chain connects TRBV4-1 to TRBJ1-5; no firm D call. CDR3 size: 13 residues. Per the germline V gene, CDR1 is MGHRA and CDR2 is YSYEKL. CDR3: CASSQDPSQAQHF. The CDR3 DNA reads TGCGCCAGCAGCCAAGATCCCAGTCAGGCCCAGCATTTT.

This chain uses TRBV11-2 with TRBJ1-1; 7 nucleotides match TRBD1. Germline values: CDR1 SGHAT, CDR2 FQNNGV. Trimming cost V 1 base and J 11 bases; bases outside gene matches: 7. CDR3 length: 13 amino acids. CDR3 protein: CASSLARQGSAFF. The DNA of the CDR3 is TGTGCCAGCAGCTTAGCGAGACAGGGTTCGGCTTTCTTT.

J is TRBJ1-1 and V is TRBV15; 7 bases match TRBD1. Germline CDR1 and CDR2: LNHNV and YYDKDF (reference sequence). The CDR3 has 17 residues. V lost 1 base to trimming and J lost 7 bases; unmatched junction nucleotides: 15. CDR3 residues: CATSRGRRGQSSYEAFF. The CDR3 DNA reads as TGTGCCACCAGCAGAGGGAGACGGGGACAGAGCAGCTATGAAGCTTTCTTT.